The rows below give T cell receptor beta chains drawn from one sample of a study of blood T cell repertoires in COVID-19. Data came from immunoSEQ multiplex PCR; TCRdb stores just in-frame clones and leaves some out. The sample holds about 40,000 clones, 81% seen once. Sequenced input: peripheral blood. These receptors were collected from a man at least 80 years old with active or convalescent COVID-19. The CDR3 runs from the conserved cysteine through the conserved F or W. A D gene is named only where the DNA matches it firmly. Clone size appears in some rows only: once, few, many, or a class for an expanded clone.

clone_size,d_call,cdr3_length,j_call,v_call,cdr3_aa,cdr3_nt
NA,NA,16,TRBJ1-3,TRBV15,CATSRAPRSSGNTIYF,TGTGCCACCAGCAGAGCCCCGCGGAGCTCTGGAAACACCATATATTTT
NA,NA,15,TRBJ2-5,TRBV27,CASATDSGARKTQYF,TGTGCCAGCGCAACCGACTCAGGGGCCCGGAAGACCCAGTACTTC
NA,NA,15,TRBJ2-5,TRBV11-1,CASSFYGGQLETQYF,TGTGCCAGCAGCTTTTACGGGGGTCAATTGGAGACCCAGTACTTC
NA,TRBD1,17,TRBJ1-1,TRBV15,CATSRETHQGAGTEAFF,TGTGCCACCAGCAGAGAAACACACCAGGGGGCGGGAACTGAAGCTTTCTTT
NA,NA,15,TRBJ2-3,TRBV7-2,CASSSAGHPVDTQYF,TGTGCCAGCAGCTCAGCGGGACACCCCGTGGATACGCAGTATTTT
NA,NA,13,TRBJ2-7,TRBV19,CASSIRPAGEQYF,TGTGCCAGTAGTATACGCCCGGCAGGCGAGCAGTACTTC
few,NA,13,TRBJ1-1,TRBV30,CAWSVRRDTEAFF,TGTGCCTGGAGTGTACGGCGGGATACTGAAGCTTTCTTT
NA,NA,18,TRBJ2-7,TRBV11-2,CASSLGGRRARLGYEQYF,TGTGCCAGCAGCTTAGGAGGGCGCCGGGCCCGTCTGGGGTACGAGCAGTACTTC
NA,TRBD1,14,TRBJ1-1,TRBV7-2,CASSADRVNTEAFF,TGTGCCAGCAGCGCCGACAGGGTAAACACTGAAGCTTTCTTT
NA,NA,17,TRBJ1-2,TRBV27,CASSLRIQVGLDYGYTF,TGTGCCAGCAGTTTGAGGATACAGGTCGGCCTGGACTATGGCTACACCTTC
NA,NA,14,TRBJ1-1,TRBV5-4,CASSFSTGNTEAFF,TGTGCCAGCAGCTTTTCAACAGGGAACACTGAAGCTTTCTTT
NA,NA,13,TRBJ2-5,TRBV18,CASSPSGKMTQYF,TGTGCCAGCTCACCGTCAGGGAAGATGACCCAGTACTTC
NA,NA,17,TRBJ2-2,TRBV7-3,CASSFDSRLSGTGELFF,TGTGCCAGCAGCTTCGACAGCCGCCTAAGTGGGACCGGGGAGCTGTTTTTT
NA,TRBD1,13,TRBJ1-1,TRBV29-1,CSVSQGVRTEAFF,TGCAGCGTTTCACAGGGGGTACGGACTGAAGCTTTCTTT
NA,TRBD1,15,TRBJ1-1,TRBV7-2,CASSPQQGANTEAFF,TGTGCCAGCAGCCCCCAACAGGGGGCGAACACTGAAGCTTTCTTT
few,NA,14,TRBJ2-3,TRBV11-1,CASRVQGHTDTQYF,TGTGCCAGCAGGGTACAGGGTCACACAGATACGCAGTATTTT
NA,NA,12,TRBJ1-2,TRBV5-5,CASSLTGYGYTF,TGTGCCAGCAGCTTGACGGGGTATGGCTACACCTTC
NA,NA,14,TRBJ2-1,TRBV5-1,CASSLEQGNNEQFF,TGCGCCAGCAGCTTGGAACAGGGTAACAATGAGCAGTTCTTC
NA,NA,13,TRBJ1-1,TRBV5-4,CASSFGQNTEAFF,TGTGCCAGCAGCTTTGGGCAGAACACTGAAGCTTTCTTT
NA,TRBD2,15,TRBJ2-3,TRBV2,CASRDLSGERLTQYF,TGTGCCAGCAGGGACCTTAGCGGGGAGCGACTTACGCAGTATTTT
NA,NA,16,TRBJ1-3,TRBV6-1,CASSELLGSSGNTIYF,TGTGCCAGCAGTGAACTCCTGGGCTCGTCTGGAAACACCATATATTTT
NA,NA,14,TRBJ2-3,TRBV7-9,CASSLLQSTDTQYF,TGTGCCAGCAGCCTCCTCCAGAGCACAGATACGCAGTATTTT
NA,TRBD1,14,TRBJ2-1,TRBV5-5,CASSLGGQGGEQFF,TGTGCCAGCAGCTTGGGGGGACAGGGTGGTGAGCAGTTCTTC
NA,NA,16,TRBJ2-2,TRBV5-8,CASSLARAANTGELFF,TGTGCCAGCAGCTTGGCCCGAGCGGCGAACACCGGGGAGCTGTTTTTT
NA,NA,11,TRBJ2-7,TRBV3-1/TRBV3-2,CASSQTREQYF,TGTGCCAGCAGCCAAACGAGGGAGCAGTACTTC
NA,NA,13,TRBJ2-7,TRBV19,CASSNSRADEQYF,TGTGCCAGTAGTAATAGCAGGGCCGACGAGCAGTACTTC
NA,TRBD1,18,TRBJ2-3,TRBV29-1,CSVLVLVPGQGLTDTQYF,TGCAGCGTTCTGGTTCTGGTTCCGGGACAGGGACTCACAGATACGCAGTATTTT
NA,TRBD2,16,TRBJ2-3,TRBV11-2,CASSLTSGGSGDTQYF,TGTGCCAGCAGCTTGACTAGCGGGGGGTCAGGGGATACGCAGTATTTT
NA,TRBD2,16,TRBJ2-1,TRBV3-1/TRBV3-2,CASSQRLAGVRGEQFF,TGTGCCAGCAGCCAGCGACTAGCGGGGGTAAGGGGTGAGCAGTTCTTC
NA,NA,13,TRBJ2-5,TRBV27,CASSLFSPETQYF,TGTGCCAGCAGTTTATTCTCTCCAGAGACCCAGTACTTC
NA,TRBD1,15,TRBJ2-2,TRBV19,CASSPGQVRTGELFF,TGTGCCAGTAGTCCAGGACAGGTCCGCACCGGGGAGCTGTTTTTT
NA,NA,14,TRBJ2-2,TRBV25-1,CASNEGVWAGELFF,TGTGCCAGCAACGAAGGGGTCTGGGCCGGGGAGCTGTTTTTT
NA,TRBD1,13,TRBJ1-2,TRBV12-3/TRBV12-4,CASSSGTAYGYTF,TGTGCCAGCAGCTCCGGGACAGCCTATGGCTACACCTTC